The 22 T cell receptor beta chains below come from one sample, sequenced in a study of blood T cell repertoires in COVID-19. Measured with immunoSEQ multiplex PCR; TCRdb has only the in-frame clones, and not every one. The sample yields approximately 270,000 clones, 85% to 90% seen once. Sequenced input: PBMCs or T cells enriched from blood (not recorded which). These receptors came from a woman aged 25 to 39 with acute COVID-19.

V is TRBV5-5 and J is TRBJ2-7; 10 bases are shared with TRBD1. Germline values: CDR1 SGHKS, CDR2 YYEKEE (reference sequence). The CDR3 is 15 amino acids. Trimming at V came to 5 bases and at J to 4 bases, leaving 9 bases not matched to a gene. CDR3 region: CASRPRQGAGYEQYF. The CDR3, as DNA: TGTGCCAGCAGGCCCCGACAGGGGGCAGGATACGAGCAGTACTTC.

The V gene is TRBV4-3, the J gene TRBJ2-1; the match to TRBD2 covers 8 bases. The CDR3 spans 17 residues. Losses at the gene ends were 4 bases for V and 2 bases for J; bases not matched to a gene: 10. The germline V gene encodes CDR1 LGHNA and CDR2 YSLEER. Here the CDR3 DNA reads TGCGCCAGCAGCCTCGGCCTCGGACTAGCCACCTACAATGAGCAGTTCTTC. Its translation: CASSLGLGLATYNEQFF.

The rearrangement links TRBV28 to TRBJ1-5; maybe TRBD1 (6 bases). The CDR3 has 13 residues. Trimming pared 6 bases from V and 5 bases from J, leaving 11 bases between. Germline values: CDR1 MDHEN, CDR2 SYDVKM. The CDR3 DNA reads TGTGCCAGCAGACAGGGCTCCCATCAGCCCCAGCATTTT. This translates into CASRQGSHQPQHF.

This clone has a single count. The rearrangement links TRBV7-2 to TRBJ2-5; TRBD2 agrees at 11 bases. The V segment lost 4 bases and the J segment 5 bases; nucleotides outside the gene matches: 3. CDR1 SGHTA and CDR2 FQGNSA come from the germline V gene. The CDR3 is made up of 14 amino acids. The CDR3 DNA is TGTGCCAGCAGCTATATAGCGGGAGGGGAGACCCAGTACTTC. Its translation: CASSYIAGGETQYF.

On this clone itself: The sample contains more than one DNA sequence encoding this CDR3. The chain employs TRBV6-5 and TRBJ1-5; 8 positions agree with TRBD1. CDR3 size: 12 residues. Germline trimming cut 6 bases from V and 7 bases from J; bases unmatched to any gene: 2. The germline V gene encodes CDR1 MNHEY and CDR2 SVGAGI. CDR3 nucleotide sequence: TGTGCCAGCAGCACAGGGGGACAGCCCCAGCATTTT. Encoded protein: CASSTGGQPQHF.

CDR3 sequence: CASSGGSYSYEQYF. The CDR3 coding sequence is TGTGCCAGCTCAGGCGGGAGCTACTCCTACGAGCAGTACTTC. V usage is TRBV9 and J usage is TRBJ2-7, with 7 bases matching TRBD2. The V and J ends lost 7 bases and 0 bases, in that order; junction bases with no gene match: 7. Germline loops: CDR1 SGDLS, CDR2 YYNGEE. The CDR3 is 14 residues long.

This sequence joins TRBV5-1 and TRBJ2-1; the D gene is possibly TRBD2 (5 bases). This CDR3 spans 15 amino acids. The V gene lost 6 bases and the J gene lost 1 base, with 14 bases spanning the gap. CDR1 and CDR2 from the germline V gene are SGHRS and YFSETQ. The CDR3 sequence is CASTPSRGSYNEQFF. In DNA, the CDR3 is TGCGCCAGCACCCCTTCGAGAGGGTCCTACAATGAGCAGTTCTTC.

The chain employs TRBV10-1 and TRBJ2-7, with D possibly matching TRBD1 (6 bases). Germline lookup yields CDR1 WNHNN and CDR2 SYGVQD (reference sequence). The V gene lost 6 bases and the J gene lost 5 bases, with 17 bases spanning the gap. There are 14 residues in the CDR3. This CDR3 reads CASSLNREGNEQYF. The CDR3 DNA reads TGCGCCAGCAGCCTCAACAGGGAAGGTAACGAGCAGTACTTC.

This rearrangement joins TRBV18 to TRBJ1-4; D unclear. Between the trimmed V and J ends, which lost 3 bases and 3 bases, there was a span of 14 bases. This CDR3 is 16 amino acids long. CDR1 is KGHSH, CDR2 LQKENI, per germline. The CDR3 bases are TGTGCCAGCTCACCCACACCCGGGATTGCTAATGAAAAACTGTTTTTT. Translating gives CASSPTPGIANEKLFF.

The chain couples TRBV6-2 or TRBV6-3 to TRBJ2-6, with 9 bases matching TRBD1. V shed 2 bases and J 0 bases; nucleotides not matched to a gene: 5. This CDR3 has 18 residues. CDR1 MNHEY and CDR2 SVGEGT come from the germline V gene. The CDR3 loop is CASSYGTGPFSGANVLTF. Here the CDR3 DNA reads TGTGCCAGCAGTTACGGGACAGGGCCTTTCTCTGGGGCCAACGTCCTGACTTTC.

The rearrangement links TRBV13 to TRBJ1-2; perhaps TRBD1 as D (5 bases). CDR1 is PRHDT, CDR2 FYEKMQ, per germline (reference sequence). This CDR3 spans 14 amino acids. Deletions cut 2 bases from V and 5 bases from J, with 12 bases between. The CDR3 loop reads CASSLRRGNYGYTF. CDR3 DNA: TGTGCCAGCAGCTTACGGCGGGGGAATTATGGCTACACCTTC.

The gene calls are TRBV10-2 and TRBJ2-5, with D uncertain. The CDR3 has 12 residues. In germline, CDR1 is WSHSY, CDR2 SAAADI. Trimming left V 8 bases short and J 4 bases short, with 11 bases between. The CDR3 DNA is TGCGCCAGCGCGGTCTACTTAGAGACCCAGTACTTC. The encoded protein is CASAVYLETQYF.

The CDR3 is CSVEEAGLANEQFF. The CDR3, as DNA: TGCAGCGTTGAAGAGGCTGGACTAGCCAATGAGCAGTTCTTC. The chain combines TRBV29-1 with TRBJ2-1, with 8 positions matching TRBD2. This CDR3 is 14 amino acids long. The V segment lost 0 bases and the J segment 6 bases; nucleotides outside the gene matches: 4. CDR1 SQVTM and CDR2 ANQGSEA come from the germline V gene.

This clone was seen a single time. The V and J genes are TRBV19 and TRBJ1-1; 10 positions match TRBD1. V was pared by 7 bases and J by 7 bases, with 6 bases of the junction left unmatched. Germline V gene lookup returns CDR1 LNHDA and CDR2 SQIVND (reference sequence). This CDR3 has 13 residues. CDR3 in DNA: TGTGCCAGTACTCGACAGGGGGCGGTTGAAGCTTTCTTT. It encodes CASTRQGAVEAFF.

The chain uses TRBV12-3 or TRBV12-4 and TRBJ2-7; D is uncertain. The CDR3 has 12 amino acids. Trimming removed 5 bases from V and 3 bases from J, with 8 bases in between. The CDR3 is CASSLRYYEQYF. As DNA, the CDR3 is TGTGCCAGCAGTCTACGGTACTACGAGCAGTACTTC.

The chain uses TRBV28 and TRBJ2-1, with 14 bases that match TRBD2. Trimming took 5 bases from V and 1 from J; bases not matched to a gene: 4. The CDR3 totals 17 residues. Germline loops: CDR1 MDHEN, CDR2 SYDVKM. The chain's CDR3 is CASSLGTSGSSYNEQFF. The CDR3 region has the DNA TGTGCCAGCAGTCTTGGGACTAGCGGGAGTTCCTACAATGAGCAGTTCTTC.

V gene TRBV4-2 combines with J gene TRBJ2-7; a weak D match, TRBD2 (6 bases). Between the trimmed V and J ends, which lost 5 bases and 3 bases, there was a span of 17 bases. CDR3 length: 15 residues. CDR1 and CDR2 (germline): LGHNA, YNFKEQ. The CDR3 DNA is TGTGCCAGCAGCTATGACGGGACGGGAGACTACGAGCAGTACTTC. Amino acid sequence: CASSYDGTGDYEQYF.

The chain couples TRBV5-1 to TRBJ1-4; perhaps TRBD1 as D (5 bases). Between the trimmed V and J ends, which lost 1 base and 7 bases, there was a span of 14 bases. Germline CDR1 SGHRS, CDR2 YFSETQ. The CDR3 is 15 residues long. Written as DNA, the CDR3 is TGCGCCAGCAGCTTGAGGGCGGGGGAAGGTGAAAAACTGTTTTTT. It specifies CASSLRAGEGEKLFF. The variable domain in full, completed from reference TRBV5-1 and TRBJ1-4, reads KAGVTQTPRYLIKTRGQQVTLSCSPISGHRSVSWYQQTPGQGLQFLFEYFSETQRNKGNFPGRFSGRQFSNSRSEMNVSTLELGDSALYLCASSLRAGEGEKLFFGSGTQLSVL.

This clone has only one observation. This chain connects TRBV28 to TRBJ1-1; 8 bases map to TRBD1. After removal of 7 bases from V and 7 bases from J, the junction contained 14 bases not matched to a gene. Germline V CDR1 and CDR2: MDHEN, SYDVKM. This CDR3 has 15 residues. The CDR3 reads CASTRGPAELDEAFF. CDR3 bases: TGTGCCAGCACCAGGGGGCCGGCCGAACTAGATGAAGCTTTCTTT.

The chain joins TRBV19 to TRBJ2-3; TRBD2 matches 11 bases. CDR1 LNHDA and CDR2 SQIVND come from the germline V gene (reference sequence). V shed 3 bases, J shed 0 bases, and the junction held 5 bases outside the gene matches. This CDR3 region has 17 residues. CDR3 nucleotide sequence: TGTGCCAGTAGTATTAGCGGGAGGGGATCTAGCACAGATACGCAGTATTTT. Its protein is CASSISGRGSSTDTQYF.

The chain uses TRBV23-1 and TRBJ2-2; 9 positions agree with TRBD1. TRBV23-1 is filed as an ORF, its function uncertain. With 7 bases clipped from V and 0 bases from J, the junction kept 6 bases outside the gene matches. CDR3 length equals 16 residues. CDR3: CASTRTGAPNTGELFF. Here the CDR3 DNA reads TGCGCCAGCACAAGGACAGGGGCTCCGAACACCGGGGAGCTGTTTTTT.

The genes are TRBV19 and TRBJ2-1, with a weak D call TRBD2 (5 bases). The CDR3 has 16 residues. With 4 bases removed from V and 1 base from J, the gap between germline ends came to 14 bases. CDR1 LNHDA and CDR2 SQIVND come from the germline V gene (reference sequence). For the CDR3, the DNA is TGTGCCAGTAGTAAAGGGAGCACCCATTCCTACAATGAGCAGTTCTTC. Its protein is CASSKGSTHSYNEQFF.